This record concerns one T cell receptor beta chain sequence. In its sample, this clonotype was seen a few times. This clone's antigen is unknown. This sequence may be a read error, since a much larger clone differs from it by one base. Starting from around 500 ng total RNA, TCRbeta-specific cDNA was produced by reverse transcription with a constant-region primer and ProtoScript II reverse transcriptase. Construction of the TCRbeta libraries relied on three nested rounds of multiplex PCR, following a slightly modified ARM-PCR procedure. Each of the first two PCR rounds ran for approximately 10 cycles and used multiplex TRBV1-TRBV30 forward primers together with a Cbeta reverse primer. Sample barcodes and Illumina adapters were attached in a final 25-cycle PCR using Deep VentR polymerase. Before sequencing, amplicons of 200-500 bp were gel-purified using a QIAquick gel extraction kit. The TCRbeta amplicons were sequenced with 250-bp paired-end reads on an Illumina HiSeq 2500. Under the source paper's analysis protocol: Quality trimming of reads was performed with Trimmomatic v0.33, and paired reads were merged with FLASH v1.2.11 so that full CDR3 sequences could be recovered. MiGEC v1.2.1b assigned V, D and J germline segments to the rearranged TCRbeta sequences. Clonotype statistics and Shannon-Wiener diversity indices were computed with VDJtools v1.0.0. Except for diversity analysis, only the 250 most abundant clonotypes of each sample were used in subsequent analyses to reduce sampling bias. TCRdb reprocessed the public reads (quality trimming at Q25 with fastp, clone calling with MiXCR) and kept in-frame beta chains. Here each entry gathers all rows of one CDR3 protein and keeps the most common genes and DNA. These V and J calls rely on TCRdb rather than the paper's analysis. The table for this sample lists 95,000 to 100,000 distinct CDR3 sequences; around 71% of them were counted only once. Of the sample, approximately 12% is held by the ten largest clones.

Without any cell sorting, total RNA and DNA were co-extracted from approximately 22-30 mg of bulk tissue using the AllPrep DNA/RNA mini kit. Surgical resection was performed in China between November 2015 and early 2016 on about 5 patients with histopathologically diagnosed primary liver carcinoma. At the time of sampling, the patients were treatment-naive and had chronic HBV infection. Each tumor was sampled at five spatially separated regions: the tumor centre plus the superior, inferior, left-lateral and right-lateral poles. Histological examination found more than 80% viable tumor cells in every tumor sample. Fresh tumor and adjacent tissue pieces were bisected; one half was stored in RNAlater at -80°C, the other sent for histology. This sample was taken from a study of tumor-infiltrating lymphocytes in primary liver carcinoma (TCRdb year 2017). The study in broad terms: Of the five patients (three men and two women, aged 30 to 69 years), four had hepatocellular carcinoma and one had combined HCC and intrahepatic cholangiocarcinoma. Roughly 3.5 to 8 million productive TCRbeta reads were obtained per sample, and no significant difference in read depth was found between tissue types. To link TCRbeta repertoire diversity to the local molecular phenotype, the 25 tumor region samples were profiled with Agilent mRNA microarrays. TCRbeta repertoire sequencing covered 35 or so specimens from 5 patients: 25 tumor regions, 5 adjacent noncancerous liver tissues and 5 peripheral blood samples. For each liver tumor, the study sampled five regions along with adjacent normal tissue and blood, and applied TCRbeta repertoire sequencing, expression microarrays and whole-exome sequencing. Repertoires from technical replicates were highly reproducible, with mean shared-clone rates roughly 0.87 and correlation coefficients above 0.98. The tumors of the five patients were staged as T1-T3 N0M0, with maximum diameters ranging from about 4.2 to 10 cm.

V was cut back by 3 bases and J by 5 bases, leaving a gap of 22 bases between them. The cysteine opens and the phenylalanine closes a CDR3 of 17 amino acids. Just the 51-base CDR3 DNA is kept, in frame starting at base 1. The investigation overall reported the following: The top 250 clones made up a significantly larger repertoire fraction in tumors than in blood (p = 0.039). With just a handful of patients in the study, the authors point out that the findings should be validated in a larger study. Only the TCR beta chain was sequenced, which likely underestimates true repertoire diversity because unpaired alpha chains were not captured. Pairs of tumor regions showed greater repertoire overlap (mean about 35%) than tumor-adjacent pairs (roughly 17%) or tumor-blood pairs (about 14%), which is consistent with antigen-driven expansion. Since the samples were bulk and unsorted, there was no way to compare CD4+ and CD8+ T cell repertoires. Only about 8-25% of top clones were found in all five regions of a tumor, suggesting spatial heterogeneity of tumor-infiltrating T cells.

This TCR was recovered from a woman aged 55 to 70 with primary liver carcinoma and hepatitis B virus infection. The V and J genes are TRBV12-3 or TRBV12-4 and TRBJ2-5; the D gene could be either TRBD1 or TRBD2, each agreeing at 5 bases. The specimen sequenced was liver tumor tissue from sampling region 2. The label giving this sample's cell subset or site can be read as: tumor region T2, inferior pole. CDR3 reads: CASSFRGVGVIMETQYF. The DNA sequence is TGTGCCAGCAGTTTTCGGGGAGTGGGGGTCATCATGGAGACCCAGTACTTC.